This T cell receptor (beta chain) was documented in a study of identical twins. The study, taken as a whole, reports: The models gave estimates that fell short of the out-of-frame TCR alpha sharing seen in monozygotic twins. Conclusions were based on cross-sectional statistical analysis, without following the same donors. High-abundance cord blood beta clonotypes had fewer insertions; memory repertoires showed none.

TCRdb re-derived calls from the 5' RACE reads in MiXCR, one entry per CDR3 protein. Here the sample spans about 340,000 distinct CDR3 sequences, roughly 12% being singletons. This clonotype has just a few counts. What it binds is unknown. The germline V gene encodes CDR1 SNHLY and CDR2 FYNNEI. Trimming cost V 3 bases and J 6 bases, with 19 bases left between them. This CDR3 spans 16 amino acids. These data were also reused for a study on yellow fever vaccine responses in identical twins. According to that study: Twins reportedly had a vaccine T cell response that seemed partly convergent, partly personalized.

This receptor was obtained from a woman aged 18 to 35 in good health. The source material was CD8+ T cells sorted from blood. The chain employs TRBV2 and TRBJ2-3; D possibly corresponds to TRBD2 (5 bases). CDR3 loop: CASSEPWESDEDTQYF. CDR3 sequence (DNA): TGTGCCAGCAGTGAGCCTTGGGAGTCGGATGAGGATACGCAGTATTTT.